The 12 T cell receptor beta chains given below trace back to one sample, sequenced in a study of T cell repertoires in cytomegalovirus infection. In TCRdb, the reads were re-called with MiXCR into one record per CDR3 protein. The repertoire holds about 740,000 distinct CDR3 sequences, with 35% as singletons. The specimen was PBMCs. The receptors here all came from a human donor in good health (CMV status not recorded). Some clones in this sample may be carry-over from other donors' samples.

V is TRBV2 and J is TRBJ2-7; weak D call: TRBD1 (5 bases). Germline V CDR1 and CDR2: SNHLY, FYNNEI. The V gene lost 6 bases and the J gene lost 3 bases, with 15 bases spanning the gap. This CDR3 spans 14 amino acids. The DNA of the CDR3 is TGTGCCAGCAGGCGGTACGACAGCCGCTACGAGCAGTACTTC. It yields the protein CASRRYDSRYEQYF.

The rearrangement joins TRBV3-1 to TRBJ2-2; unclear D gene. Germline V CDR1 and CDR2: LGHDT, YNNKEL (reference sequence). The V gene lost 0 bases and the J gene lost 7 bases, with 9 bases spanning the gap. This CDR3 is built from 14 residues. Here the CDR3 reads CASSQEVTYGELFF. In DNA form, the CDR3 reads TGTGCCAGCAGCCAAGAAGTGACTTACGGGGAGCTGTTTTTT.

This rearrangement joins TRBV3-1 to TRBJ2-1, with 8 nucleotides matching TRBD1. Trimming at V came to 4 bases and at J to 5 bases, leaving 10 bases not matched to a gene. The CDR3 is made up of 16 amino acids. Germline loops: CDR1 LGHDT, CDR2 YNNKEL (reference sequence). CDR3 sequence: CASSLTPGTGHNEQFF. DNA for the CDR3: TGTGCCAGCAGCCTTACACCCGGGACAGGTCACAATGAGCAGTTCTTC.

This clonotype occurred a few times. This chain uses TRBV7-3 with TRBJ2-1, with a possible D match to TRBD2 (6 bases). The CDR3 has 17 amino acids. V gave up 3 bases and J gave up 0 bases, with 15 bases separating them. Germline V CDR1 and CDR2: SGHTA, FQGTGA. The CDR3: CASSFGGARSSYNEQFF. DNA for the CDR3: TGTGCCAGCAGCTTTGGAGGGGCGCGGAGCTCCTACAATGAGCAGTTCTTC.

The V gene is TRBV7-8, the J gene TRBJ2-4; 9 bases line up with TRBD1. The germline V gene has CDR1 SGHVS and CDR2 FQNEAQ. Trimming cost V 4 bases and J 1 base; bases outside gene matches: 11. The CDR3 is 18 residues long. CDR3 sequence (DNA): TGTGCCAGCAGCTCACAGGGGGCGAATTGGTTTGCCAAAAACATTCAGTACTTC. This codes for CASSSQGANWFAKNIQYF.

This clonotype has more than one count but fewer than ten. This chain uses TRBV28 with TRBJ1-5; no reliable D call. Germline loops: CDR1 MDHEN, CDR2 SYDVKM. The CDR3 totals 16 residues. V was shortened by 2 bases and J by 1 base, with 12 bases between the two germline ends. Here the CDR3 DNA reads TGTGCCAGCAGTTTACCCTCAAGGCGGAGCAATCAGCCCCAGCATTTT. It encodes CASSLPSRRSNQPQHF. Using reference TRBV28 and TRBJ1-5 for the parts outside the CDR3, the full variable domain is DVKVTQSSRYLVKRTGEKVFLECVQDMDHENMFWYRQDPGLGLRLIYFSYDVKMKEKGDIPEGYSVSREKKERFSLILESASTNQTSMYLCASSLPSRRSNQPQHFGDGTRLSIL.

The rearrangement joins TRBV5-6 to TRBJ1-1; D unresolved. Germline CDR1 is SGHDT and CDR2 is YYEEEE. The germline V and J ends were trimmed by 0 bases and 5 bases, with 14 bases remaining between them. The CDR3 length is 15 residues. This CDR3 reads CASSLVPGGRTEAFF. The CDR3 nucleotides read TGTGCCAGCAGCTTGGTCCCAGGAGGGAGGACTGAAGCTTTCTTT.

This clonotype was seen only a few times. J is TRBJ1-2 and V is TRBV12-3 or TRBV12-4, with TRBD1 identical over 7 bases. CDR3 length: 15 residues. The V gene end was trimmed by 5 bases and the J gene end by 4 bases; junction bases not matched to a gene: 10. The DNA of the CDR3 is TGTGCCAGCAGTCCCCGACAGGGAAAGGGCTATGGCTACACCTTC. Its protein product is CASSPRQGKGYGYTF.

The chain couples TRBV2 to TRBJ1-2; D is ambiguous. Germline CDR1 is SNHLY and CDR2 is FYNNEI. V gave up 3 bases and J gave up 2 bases, with 10 bases separating them. The length of the CDR3 is 14 residues. The CDR3 protein is CASSELLGNYGYTF. For the CDR3, the DNA is TGTGCCAGCAGTGAGCTGTTAGGGAACTATGGCTACACCTTC. Full variable domain (rest looked up from reference TRBV2 and TRBJ1-2): EPEVTQTPSHQVTQMGQEVILRCVPISNHLYFYWYRQILGQKVEFLVSFYNNEISEKSEIFDDQFSVERPDGSNFTLKIRSTKLEDSAMYFCASSELLGNYGYTFGSGTRLTVV.

The chain combines TRBV20-1 with TRBJ1-5; D is unresolved. Germline CDR1 and CDR2: DFQATT and SNEGSKA (reference sequence). The CDR3 is made up of 17 amino acids. The ends were cut back, 7 bases at V and 1 base at J, with 23 bases in the middle. The CDR3 DNA sequence: TGCAGTGTACGAGACGGATTCAACAGTCACAGCAATCAGCCCCAGCATTTT. It codes for CSVRDGFNSHSNQPQHF.

In this sample, this clonotype turned up a few times. This rearrangement joins TRBV11-3 to TRBJ2-5; D remains ambiguous. The length of the CDR3 is 13 residues. The germline V gene encodes CDR1 SGHNT and CDR2 YENEEA. The V gene lost 3 bases and the J gene lost 4 bases, with 9 bases spanning the gap. CDR3 region: CASSLSVLETQYF. Here the CDR3 DNA reads TGTGCCAGCAGCTTGAGCGTGTTAGAGACCCAGTACTTC.

The V and J genes are TRBV7-9 and TRBJ2-7; the D is unclear. The CDR3 is 14 residues long. V lost 4 bases and J 1 base, leaving 11 bases between the germline ends. CDR1 SEHNR and CDR2 FQNEAQ come from the germline V gene (reference sequence). This CDR3 reads CASSSDGKSYEQYF. The CDR3 region has the DNA TGTGCCAGCAGCTCGGACGGCAAATCCTACGAGCAGTACTTC.